These 2 T cell receptor beta chains originate from one sample sequenced in a study of cytomegalovirus exposure and HLA in healthy donors. Sequencing used immunoSEQ multiplex PCR; TCRdb keeps in-frame clones, though not all of them. The profile shows about 180,000 clones, around 85% of them singletons. The sequenced sample was PBMCs. The receptor source for this set is a man younger than 35 in good health and CMV-seropositive.

The CDR3 loop reads CASSFSGSPNLNYGYTF. CDR3 coding DNA: TGCGCCAGCAGCTTCTCAGGGTCCCCAAATCTCAACTATGGCTACACCTTC. The chain links TRBV5-1 to TRBJ1-2; TRBD1 might be the D (5 bases). The V and J ends lost 2 bases and 2 bases respectively, with 19 bases between them. This CDR3 region has 17 residues. CDR1 is SGHRS and CDR2 is YFSETQ in the germline V gene.

CDR3 amino acids: CASSVAGPSGSMVTDTQYF. The CDR3 nucleotides are TGTGCCAGCAGCGTAGCGGGTCCCTCGGGGAGCATGGTAACAGATACGCAGTATTTT. The chain uses TRBV9 and TRBJ2-3, with D possibly TRBD2 on 5 matching bases. The CDR3 runs to 19 residues. Deletions cut 0 bases from V and 3 bases from J, with 23 bases between. Germline loops: CDR1 SGDLS, CDR2 YYNGEE.